These 8 T cell receptor beta chains originate from one sample sequenced in a study of shared clonotypes between healthy human individuals. Libraries were prepared by immunoSEQ multiplex PCR; TCRdb keeps only in-frame clonotypes and omits some of them. The sample lists about 500,000 clones; roughly four fifths were seen once. Sequencing was carried out using PBMCs. The receptor source for this set is a woman aged 40 to 50 in good health. Some clones in this sample may be carry-over from other donors' samples.

The chain combines TRBV18 with TRBJ2-6; perhaps D is TRBD1 or TRBD2 (6 bases each). The CDR3 has 17 residues. The V end was cut by 2 bases, the J end by 2 bases, with 13 bases between. The germline V gene encodes CDR1 KGHSH and CDR2 LQKENI. DNA for the CDR3: TGTGCCAGCTCACCATCGGGGGCGGTAGCTGGGGCCAACGTCCTGACTTTC. It yields the protein CASSPSGAVAGANVLTF.

This clone was counted a few times. V is TRBV19 and J is TRBJ2-3, with D possibly TRBD2 on 5 matching bases. Germline CDR1 reads LNHDA; CDR2 reads SQIVND (reference sequence). This CDR3 contains 17 residues. V lost 0 bases, J lost 2 bases, and 15 bases lay in between. The CDR3 bases are TGTGCCAGTAGTATAGATAACCTTCCGACTAACACAGATACGCAGTATTTT. Protein: CASSIDNLPTNTDTQYF.

This clone was seen ten or more times. The chain employs TRBV28 and TRBJ1-5, with D unclear. The CDR3 is 13 residues long. Trimming took 2 bases from V and 6 from J, leaving 8 bases between them. Germline V lookup: CDR1 MDHEN, CDR2 SYDVKM. CDR3 bases: TGTGCCAGCAGTTTAGGTCCGGGTCAGCCCCAGCATTTT. Protein product: CASSLGPGQPQHF.

This chain joins TRBV5-1 and TRBJ1-2, with no clear D. This CDR3 is built from 15 residues. Trimming removed 0 bases at V and 2 bases at J, with 11 bases between. Per germline, CDR1 SGHRS and CDR2 YFSETQ. This chain's CDR3 is CASSLGQPGNYGYTF. The DNA for the CDR3 is TGCGCCAGCAGCTTGGGGCAGCCGGGGAACTATGGCTACACCTTC.

This clone was seen just once. The J gene is TRBJ2-3, the V gene TRBV6-1; D remains unclear. Trimming cost V 2 bases and J 2 bases, with 8 bases left between them. Per germline, CDR1 MNHNS and CDR2 SASEGT. This CDR3 contains 14 residues. The CDR3 DNA is TGTGCCAGCAGTGAACTTCGGTTCACAGATACGCAGTATTTT. Translating gives CASSELRFTDTQYF.

The V and J genes are TRBV19 and TRBJ1-5, with 8 nucleotides matching TRBD1. V lost 6 bases to trimming and J lost 4 bases; unmatched junction nucleotides: 8. The CDR3 has 15 amino acids. CDR1 and CDR2 (germline): LNHDA, SQIVND (reference sequence). This CDR3 reads CASRDRGRGNQPQHF. The CDR3 nucleotides are TGTGCCAGTAGAGACAGGGGCCGGGGGAATCAGCCCCAGCATTTT.

V and J are TRBV7-8 and TRBJ2-7, with D tentatively TRBD2 (7 bases). The CDR3 contains 13 residues. Germline assignment: CDR1 SGHVS and CDR2 FQNEAQ. Trimming removed 0 bases from V and 6 bases from J, with 9 bases in between. In DNA form, the CDR3 reads TGTGCCAGCAGCTTAGCGCGGGGGCCCGAGCAGTACTTC. Encoded protein: CASSLARGPEQYF.

The chain recombines TRBV30 with TRBJ1-3, with D perhaps TRBD1 (5 bases). Germline assignment: CDR1 GTSNPN and CDR2 SVGIG (reference sequence). Trimming took 4 bases from V and 4 from J, leaving 11 bases between them. The CDR3 sequence is 13 residues long. This CDR3 is CAWNWGGGNTIYF. The CDR3, as DNA: TGTGCCTGGAACTGGGGGGGAGGAAACACCATATATTTT.